The present TCR beta chain was sequenced within a study of CD8 T cells in ankylosing spondylitis. This clonotype turned up a few times. Its target is unknown. Study-wide results and caveats: Those disease-linked clones were CD8+; they were also relatively rare in peripheral blood. Eight highly homologous variants formed a TCR beta motif that appeared characteristic of ankylosing spondylitis blood. There was reportedly significant enrichment of clones that were disease-linked in matched ankylosing spondylitis synovial fluid. Some of the motif variants had earlier been found in reactive arthritis patients' fluid and blood.

Deletions cut 2 bases from V and 2 bases from J, with 7 bases between. The CDR3 sequence is 14 residues long. By quantitative 5'-RACE with molecular barcodes, the TCR beta libraries were made. TCRdb re-analysed the 5' RACE reads in MiXCR, keeping a single row per CDR3 protein. The sample holds hundreds of thousands of distinct CDR3 sequences; over 15% are singletons and the top ten take over 0.9%. Sequencing was performed on blood, either unsorted or a sorted T cell fraction (not recorded which). The receptor was derived from a male donor with ankylosing spondylitis. This chain uses TRBV12-3 or TRBV12-4 with TRBJ1-3, with D perhaps matching TRBD1 (5 bases). CDR3 sequence: CASSLRGTGNTIYF. CDR3 DNA: TGTGCCAGCAGTTTAAGGGGCACTGGAAACACCATATATTTT.